This T cell receptor (beta chain) appears in the sequencing data of a study of regulatory T cells in long-lasting Graves disease. Overall study: Persistent cases took antithyroid drugs over 5 years and stayed TSH receptor antibody positive. Study-wide results and limits: Newly diagnosed patients shared 950 to 1,000 public clonotypes; persistent patients shared about 2,700.

Time point reported: persistent/refractory GD, antithyroid drugs over 5 years with positive TRAb. From PBMCs, RNA was extracted and then used to make the TCR library. One endocrinology department in Xi'an, China, was where patients came from. In building TCR beta libraries, iRepertoire HTBI primers were used together with Arm-PCR of CDR3 regions. TCRdb re-derived calls from the multiplex PCR reads in MiXCR, one entry per CDR3 protein. The data show 400,000 or so distinct CDR3 sequences, less than 25% seen once. This clonotype has ten or more counts. Its antigen is not identified. The germline gives CDR1 GTSNPN, CDR2 SVGIG (reference sequence). V lost 7 bases, J lost 6 bases, and 10 bases stayed unmatched. This CDR3 region has 14 residues.

The TCR was taken from a female donor with Graves disease. Sequences were derived from peripheral blood mononuclear cells (PBMCs), sampled when the disease was refractory, from a patient treated with antithyroid drugs. V usage is TRBV30 and J usage is TRBJ2-4, with 9 bases fitting TRBD1. This CDR3 is CASMSDRGANIQYF. CDR3 nucleotide sequence: TGTGCCTCCATGTCGGACAGGGGAGCAAACATTCAGTACTTC. The whole variable domain, remainder taken from reference TRBV30 and TRBJ2-4, is SQTIHQWPATLVQPVGSPLSLECTVEGTSNPNLYWYRQAAGRGLQLLFYSVGIGQISSEVPQNLSASRPQDRQFILSSKKLLLSDSGFYLCASMSDRGANIQYFGAGTRLSVL.